These T cell receptor beta chains were read from a single sample in a study of blood T cells in healthy people across ages. TCRdb re-derived calls from the 5' RACE reads in MiXCR, one entry per CDR3 protein. This sample has under 2,000,000 distinct CDR3 sequences, with around half found just once. Sequenced input: blood. These receptors were taken from a middle-aged woman in good health. Each CDR3 is given with its conserved first and last residue. The D gene is left open where the match is weak. Clone size, where shown, is once, few, many, or a class for clones that have expanded.

>few|TRBV4-2|-|TRBJ2-5
CASSPSGPSDGETQYF
TGTGCCAGCAGCCCATCGGGACCGTCGGACGGGGAGACCCAGTACTTC
>-|TRBV12-3/TRBV12-4|TRBD1|TRBJ2-1
CASSFGQGWNEQFF
TGTGCCAGCAGTTTCGGACAGGGGTGGAATGAGCAGTTCTTC
>-|TRBV20-1|TRBD2|TRBJ2-3
CSASDSSGRTDTQYF
TGCAGTGCTAGCGATTCTAGCGGACGCACAGATACGCAGTATTTT
>-|TRBV6-5|TRBD1|TRBJ1-1
CASSYWTGGRTEAFF
TGTGCCAGCAGTTACTGGACAGGGGGTCGAACTGAAGCTTTCTTT
>-|TRBV28|-|TRBJ2-1
CASSFTGDSYNEQFF
TGTGCCAGCAGTTTTACGGGTGACTCCTACAATGAGCAGTTCTTC
>-|TRBV29-1|TRBD1|TRBJ1-4
CSVVAQGGTTNEKLFF
TGCAGCGTTGTTGCCCAGGGGGGGACAACTAATGAAAAACTGTTTTTT
>few|TRBV7-2|-|TRBJ1-4
CASSSDNEKLFF
TGTGCCAGCAGTTCCGATAATGAAAAACTGTTTTTT
>-|TRBV28|-|TRBJ2-1
CASSRTDSQNTYEQFF
TGTGCCAGCAGTCGAACGGACAGCCAGAATACCTACGAGCAGTTCTTC
>-|TRBV10-3|-|TRBJ1-6
CAISDGDSPLHF
TGTGCCATCAGCGACGGGGATTCACCCCTCCACTTT
>-|TRBV11-2|-|TRBJ2-1
CASSLVRGAEQFF
TGTGCCAGCAGCTTAGTCCGGGGGGCTGAGCAGTTCTTC
>-|TRBV20-1|-|TRBJ1-2
CSARDVKSLARGYTF
TGCAGTGCTAGAGATGTTAAATCCCTCGCAAGAGGCTACACCTTC
>-|TRBV6-1|TRBD1|TRBJ2-1
CASRPGQGYLNEQFF
TGTGCCAGCAGACCGGGACAGGGTTATCTCAATGAGCAGTTCTTC
>-|TRBV7-2|TRBD1|TRBJ2-3
CASSFSVDRGTDTQYF
TGTGCCAGCAGCTTCTCAGTGGACAGGGGCACAGATACGCAGTATTTT
>-|TRBV6-5|-|TRBJ2-3
CASSYSDPGLYTDTQYF
TGTGCCAGCAGTTACTCCGACCCGGGACTCTACACAGATACGCAGTATTTT
>few|TRBV5-6|TRBD2|TRBJ2-7
CASSLGVGVAGPGFYEQYF
TGTGCCAGCAGCTTGGGAGTCGGGGTAGCGGGCCCAGGTTTCTACGAGCAGTACTTC
>-|TRBV6-1|TRBD1|TRBJ2-3
CASSEGTGDPKVGTQYF
TGTGCCAGCAGTGAGGGGACAGGGGATCCCAAAGTGGGTACGCAGTATTTT
>few|TRBV20-1|TRBD1|TRBJ1-2
CSASVFGQGAHGYTF
TGCAGTGCTAGTGTATTCGGACAGGGGGCCCATGGCTACACCTTC
>few|TRBV12-3/TRBV12-4|-|TRBJ1-2
CASRKGQEHYGYTF
TGTGCCAGCCGTAAGGGCCAGGAGCACTATGGCTACACCTTC
>once|TRBV4-3|TRBD1|TRBJ2-7
CASSQGAGGGYEQYF
TGCGCCAGCAGCCAAGGGGCAGGGGGCGGATACGAGCAGTACTTC
>-|TRBV5-1|-|TRBJ2-1
CASSGPGRGYNEQFF
TGCGCCAGCAGCGGCCCTGGGAGGGGGTATAATGAGCAGTTCTTC
>-|TRBV20-1|-|TRBJ2-3
CSARELRRGTDTQYF
TGCAGTGCTAGAGAACTCCGCAGGGGAACAGATACGCAGTATTTT